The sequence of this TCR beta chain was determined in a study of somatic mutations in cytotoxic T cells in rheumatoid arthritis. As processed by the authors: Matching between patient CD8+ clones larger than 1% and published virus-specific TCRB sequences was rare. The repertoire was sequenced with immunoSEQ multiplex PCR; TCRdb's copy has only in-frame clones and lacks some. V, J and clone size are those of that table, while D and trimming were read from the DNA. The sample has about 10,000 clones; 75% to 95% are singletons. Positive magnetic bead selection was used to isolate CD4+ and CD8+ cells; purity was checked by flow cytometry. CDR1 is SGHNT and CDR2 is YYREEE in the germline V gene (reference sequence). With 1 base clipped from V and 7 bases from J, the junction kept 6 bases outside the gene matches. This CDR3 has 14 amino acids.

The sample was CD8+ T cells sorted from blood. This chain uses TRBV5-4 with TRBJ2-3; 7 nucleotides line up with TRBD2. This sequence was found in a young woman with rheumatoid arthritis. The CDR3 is CASSLLAAPYTQYF. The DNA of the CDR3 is TGTGCCAGCAGCTTGCTAGCGGCCCCTTATACGCAGTATTTT.